Sequencing of this T cell receptor (beta chain) was carried out in a study of T-cell reconstitution after alpha-beta-depleted transplantation in children. The study, taken as a whole, reports: Elevated TCRbeta diversity at day 60 was traced, in some patients, to surviving recipient T cells and thymic progenitors. Newly produced T cells mostly provided counts and TCRbeta diversity after one year, as hyperexpanded clones declined. At around two months after transplant, the alpha-beta T cells were reportedly derived from several hundred expanded clones that came from non-depleted graft cells.

The TCRbeta library was prepared with unique molecular identifiers. One entry per CDR3 protein results from TCRdb running MiXCR on the PCR reads. The sample shows around 490,000 distinct CDR3 sequences, roughly 11% of them seen only once. This clonotype was counted only a few times. The antigen remains unidentified. Germline V CDR1 and CDR2: SGHVS, FQNEAQ. The CDR3 is 12 amino acids. V was pared by 2 bases and J by 6 bases, with 8 bases between. The clonotype originates from a female patient under 10 years old who had a stem cell transplant for aplastic anemia, so the T cells may come from the graft donor. This sequence joins TRBV7-8 and TRBJ2-7; D remains ambiguous. The input for sequencing was PBMCs, mostly from graft donor cells, taken 180 days after TCRalphabeta/CD19-depleted stem cell transplant. For the CDR3, the DNA is TGTGCCAGCAGCTTAAACCATCTCGAGCAGTACTTC. It codes for CASSLNHLEQYF.